This entry lists 10 T cell receptor beta chains sequenced from one sample in a study of T cell responses to AZD1222 COVID-19 vaccine. Some clones are missing from TCRdb's copy, which holds only in-frame ones; the method was immunoSEQ multiplex PCR. This table has about 110,000 clones, approximately 90% appearing once. The material was peripheral blood, obtained on day 0 of AZD1222 vaccination. All receptors derive from an adult in good health.

V gene TRBV2 combines with J gene TRBJ2-7; D may correspond to TRBD1 or TRBD2 (5 bases each). Between the trimmed V and J ends, which lost 6 bases and 4 bases, there was a span of 16 bases. Germline CDR1 reads SNHLY; CDR2 reads FYNNEI. The CDR3 sequence is 14 residues long. CDR3 loop: CASRGRPLRYEQYF. Here the CDR3 DNA reads TGTGCCAGCAGGGGACGGCCACTGAGGTACGAGCAGTACTTC.

The V gene is TRBV10-3, the J gene TRBJ2-7; TRBD1 is a possible D gene (6 bases). The V end was cut by 7 bases, the J end by 4 bases, with 14 bases between. CDR1 is ENHRY and CDR2 is SYGVKD in the germline V gene. The CDR3 extends over 13 amino acids. DNA of the CDR3: TGTGCCATCATGGGCGGACAGTCATACGAGCAGTACTTC. As protein: CAIMGGQSYEQYF.

This chain links TRBV27 with TRBJ2-5; 9 bases line up with TRBD1. Per the germline V gene, CDR1 is MNHEY and CDR2 is SMNVEV (reference sequence). V lost 5 bases and J lost 5; bases outside the gene matches: 9. This CDR3 comprises 15 residues. The CDR3 protein is CASSAPGQGRETQYF. The CDR3 region has the DNA TGTGCCAGCAGTGCCCCGGGACAGGGTAGGGAGACCCAGTACTTC.

A few counts support this clone. The genes are TRBV18 and TRBJ1-5, with a weak D call TRBD1 (5 bases). Looked up from germline, CDR1 is KGHSH and CDR2 is LQKENI. V was clipped by 3 bases and J by 2 bases, with 8 bases between them. CDR3 length: 14 residues. As DNA, the CDR3 is TGTGCCAGCTCACCGTCGGGGGGCAATCAGCCCCAGCATTTT. Translation: CASSPSGGNQPQHF. Supplemented by reference TRBV18 and TRBJ1-5, the full variable domain reads NAGVMQNPRHLVRRRGQEARLRCSPMKGHSHVYWYRQLPEEGLKFMVYLQKENIIDESGMPKERFSAEFPKEGPSILRIQQVVRGDSAAYFCASSPSGGNQPQHFGDGTRLSIL.

The sample holds a few counts of this clone. The chain couples TRBV19 to TRBJ1-3; D call uncertain. Trimming shortened V by 6 bases and J by 4 bases, and 19 bases separated the two germline ends. The CDR3 has 16 amino acids. Germline lookup yields CDR1 LNHDA and CDR2 SQIVND (reference sequence). In nucleotides, the CDR3 is TGTGCCAGTAGACTCAACTTGAGCCGCGGGGGAAACACCATATATTTT. Translated: CASRLNLSRGGNTIYF.

The rearrangement joins TRBV28 to TRBJ2-7; TRBD1 matches 9 bases. Germline V gene sequence: CDR1 MDHEN, CDR2 SYDVKM. The CDR3 runs 15 residues. J lost 5 bases, V lost 6 bases, and 11 bases had no gene match. The CDR3 sequence: CASSPPGQGTHEQYF. Written as DNA, the CDR3 is TGTGCCAGCAGCCCACCGGGACAGGGTACCCACGAGCAGTACTTC.

This clone was found a few times. V is TRBV2 and J is TRBJ2-5; perhaps D is TRBD1 or TRBD2 (6 bases each). Germline assignment: CDR1 SNHLY and CDR2 FYNNEI. Deletions cut 8 bases from V and 2 bases from J, with 12 bases between. The CDR3 length is 13 residues. The CDR3 sequence is CASCGTLQETQYF. As DNA, the CDR3 is TGTGCCAGCTGCGGGACACTTCAAGAGACCCAGTACTTC.

For the CDR3, the DNA is TGTGCCAGCAGCTTCCTGGCACCAATCAATGAGCAGTTCTTC. This sequence encodes CASSFLAPINEQFF. The V and J genes are TRBV11-2 and TRBJ2-1; D is unclear. This CDR3 spans 14 amino acids. Trimming pared 3 bases from V and 6 bases from J, leaving 12 bases between. Germline CDR1 SGHAT, CDR2 FQNNGV. Full variable domain (outside the CDR3, taken from reference TRBV11-2 and TRBJ2-1): EAGVAQSPRYKIIEKRQSVAFWCNPISGHATLYWYQQILGQGPKLLIQFQNNGVVDDSQLPKDRFSAERLKGVDSTLKIQPAKLEDSAVYLCASSFLAPINEQFFGPGTRLTVL.

The rearrangement joins TRBV6-5 to TRBJ2-7; the D gene is possibly TRBD1 (6 bases). Germline V lookup: CDR1 MNHEY, CDR2 SVGAGI. CDR3 length equals 14 residues. The V end lost 6 bases, the J end lost 0 bases, and 12 bases lay between the germline ends. The CDR3 reads CASRPGQNSYEQYF. In nucleotides, the CDR3 is TGTGCCAGCAGACCGGGACAAAACTCCTACGAGCAGTACTTC.

This chain links TRBV4-2 with TRBJ2-1; D gene ambiguous. Per germline, CDR1 LGHNA and CDR2 YNFKEQ. CDR3 size: 13 residues. V was clipped by 4 bases and J by 7 bases, with 11 bases between them. CDR3 region: CASSPLRANEQFF. CDR3 bases: TGTGCCAGCAGCCCTCTTAGGGCGAATGAGCAGTTCTTC.